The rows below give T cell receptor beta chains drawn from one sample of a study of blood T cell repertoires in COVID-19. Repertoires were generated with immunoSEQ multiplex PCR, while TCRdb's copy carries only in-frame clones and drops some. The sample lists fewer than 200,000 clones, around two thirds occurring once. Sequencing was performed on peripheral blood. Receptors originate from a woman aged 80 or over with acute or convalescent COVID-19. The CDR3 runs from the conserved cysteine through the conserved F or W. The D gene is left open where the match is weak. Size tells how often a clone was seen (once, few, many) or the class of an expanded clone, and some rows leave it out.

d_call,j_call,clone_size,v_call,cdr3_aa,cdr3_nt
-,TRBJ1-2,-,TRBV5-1,CASSLGDLNYGYTF,TGCGCCAGCAGCTTGGGAGATCTAAACTATGGCTACACCTTC
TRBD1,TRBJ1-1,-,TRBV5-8,CASSIGTGNTEAFF,TGTGCCAGCAGCATCGGGACAGGGAACACTGAAGCTTTCTTT
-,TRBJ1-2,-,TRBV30,CAWSNQNYGYTF,TGTGCCTGGAGTAACCAGAACTATGGCTACACCTTC
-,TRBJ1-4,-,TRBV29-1,CSAKDGTNNEKLFF,TGCAGCGCTAAAGATGGGACAAATAATGAAAAACTGTTTTTT
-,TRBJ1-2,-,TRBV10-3,CAITLTEGDDGYTF,TGTGCCATCACCCTAACTGAGGGGGATGATGGCTACACCTTC
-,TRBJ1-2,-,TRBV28,CASRVSISGDYGYTF,TGTGCCAGCCGGGTCTCAATAAGCGGGGACTATGGCTACACCTTC
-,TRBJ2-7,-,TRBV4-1,CASSQAPTSNYEQYF,TGCGCCAGCAGCCAAGCCCCTACGTCCAACTACGAGCAGTACTTC
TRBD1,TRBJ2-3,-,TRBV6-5,CASRDREKTTDTQYF,TGTGCCAGCAGGGACAGGGAGAAAACCACAGATACGCAGTATTTT
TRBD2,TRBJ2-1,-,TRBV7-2,CASSTRLAGRDEQFF,TGTGCCAGCAGCACCCGACTAGCGGGAAGAGATGAGCAGTTCTTC
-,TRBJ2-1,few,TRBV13,CASSVPLLVQGNEQFF,TGTGCCAGCAGCGTCCCCTTATTGGTGCAGGGCAATGAGCAGTTCTTC
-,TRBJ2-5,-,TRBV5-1,CASSLDPFGGRETQYF,TGCGCCAGCAGCCTCGACCCATTCGGGGGGCGTGAGACCCAGTACTTC
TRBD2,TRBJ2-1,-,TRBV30,CAWSTPPGLAGGGTYNEQFF,TGTGCCTGGAGTACCCCTCCGGGACTAGCGGGAGGGGGGACCTACAATGAGCAGTTCTTC
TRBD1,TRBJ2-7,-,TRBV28,CASSSYRGAYEQYF,TGTGCCAGCAGTTCCTACAGGGGGGCCTACGAGCAGTACTTC
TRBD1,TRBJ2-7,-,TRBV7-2,CASSFRDRSYEQYF,TGTGCCAGCAGCTTCCGGGACAGATCCTACGAGCAGTACTTC
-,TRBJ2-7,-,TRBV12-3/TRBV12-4,CASSHSDSYEQYF,TGTGCCAGCAGTCACAGTGACTCCTACGAGCAGTACTTC
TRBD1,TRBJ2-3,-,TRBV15,CATSAMRQGASGDTQYF,TGTGCCACCAGCGCGATGCGACAGGGGGCCAGCGGAGATACGCAGTATTTT
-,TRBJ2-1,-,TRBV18,CASSTGLHNEQFF,TGTGCCAGCTCTACCGGACTACACAATGAGCAGTTCTTC
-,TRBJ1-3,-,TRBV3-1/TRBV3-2,CASSQDAVLGNTIYF,TGTGCCAGCAGCCAAGACGCGGTACTCGGAAACACCATATATTTT
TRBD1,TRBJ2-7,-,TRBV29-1,CSVKQGARLYEQYF,TGCAGCGTAAAACAGGGGGCGCGTCTCTACGAGCAGTACTTC
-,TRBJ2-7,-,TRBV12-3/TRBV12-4,CASSLSNSPEQYF,TGTGCCAGCAGTTTGTCTAACAGTCCCGAGCAGTACTTC
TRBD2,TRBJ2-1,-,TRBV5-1,CASSLLAGPEAEQFF,TGCGCCAGCAGCTTACTAGCGGGACCCGAGGCAGAGCAGTTCTTC
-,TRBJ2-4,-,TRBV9,CASCNQRRPPKNIQYF,TGTGCCAGCTGTAACCAGCGGCGCCCTCCCAAAAACATTCAGTACTTC
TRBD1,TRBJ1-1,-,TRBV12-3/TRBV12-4,CASSGTANTEAFF,TGTGCCAGCAGTGGGACAGCGAACACTGAAGCTTTCTTT
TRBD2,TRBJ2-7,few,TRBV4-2,CASSNGLAGHGSSYEQYF,TGTGCCAGCAGCAACGGACTAGCGGGCCATGGGAGCTCCTACGAGCAGTACTTC
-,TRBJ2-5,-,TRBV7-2,CASSLTVQETQYF,TGTGCCAGCAGCTTAACGGTCCAAGAGACCCAGTACTTC
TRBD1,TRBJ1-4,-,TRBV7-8,CASSLGTGMGEKLFF,TGTGCCAGCAGCTTAGGGACAGGGATGGGTGAAAAACTGTTTTTT
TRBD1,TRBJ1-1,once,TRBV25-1,CASAGQGTEAFF,TGTGCCAGTGCGGGACAGGGCACTGAAGCTTTCTTT
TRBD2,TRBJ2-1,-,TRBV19,CASSTSGRASEQFF,TGTGCCAGTAGCACTAGCGGGAGGGCCAGTGAGCAGTTCTTC
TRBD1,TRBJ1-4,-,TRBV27,CASSPYRGSTNEKLFF,TGTGCCAGCAGTCCATACAGGGGCTCAACTAATGAAAAACTGTTTTTT
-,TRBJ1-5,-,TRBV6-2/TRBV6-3,CASSYSYAGSGNQPQHF,TGTGCCAGCAGTTACTCGTACGCGGGAAGTGGCAATCAGCCCCAGCATTTT
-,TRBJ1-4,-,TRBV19,CASSYSQATNEKLFF,TGTGCCAGTAGTTACAGCCAGGCAACTAATGAAAAACTGTTTTTT
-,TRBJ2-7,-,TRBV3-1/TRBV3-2,CASSQTPQNYEQYF,TGTGCCAGCAGCCAGACACCACAGAACTACGAGCAGTACTTC
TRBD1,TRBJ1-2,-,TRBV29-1,CSVGGQGVMNYGYTF,TGCAGCGTTGGCGGACAGGGGGTTATGAACTATGGCTACACCTTC
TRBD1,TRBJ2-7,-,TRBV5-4,CASSLGGTGNYEQYF,TGTGCCAGCAGCTTGGGGGGGACAGGGAACTACGAGCAGTACTTC
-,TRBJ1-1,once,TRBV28,CASSPAGVGTEAFF,TGTGCCAGCAGTCCAGCGGGGGTAGGCACTGAAGCTTTCTTT
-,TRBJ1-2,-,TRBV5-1,CASSPGPGIYGYTF,TGCGCCAGCAGCCCGGGCCCGGGAATCTATGGCTACACCTTC
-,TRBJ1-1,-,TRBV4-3,CASSQAVQGSGEAFF,TGCGCCAGCAGCCAAGCTGTGCAGGGTAGCGGTGAAGCTTTCTTT
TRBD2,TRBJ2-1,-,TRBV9,CASSVVGGTVDEQFF,TGTGCCAGCAGCGTAGTGGGAGGGACGGTAGATGAGCAGTTCTTC
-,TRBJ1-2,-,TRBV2,CASSVQGQGYTF,TGTGCCAGCAGTGTACAGGGTCAAGGCTACACCTTC
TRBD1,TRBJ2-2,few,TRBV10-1,CASSGQGSGELFF,TGCGCCAGCTCGGGACAGGGTAGCGGGGAGCTGTTTTTT
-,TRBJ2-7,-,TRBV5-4,CASSRFNGGKAYEQYF,TGTGCCAGCAGTCGTTTTAATGGCGGGAAAGCTTACGAGCAGTACTTC
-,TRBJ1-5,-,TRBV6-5,CASRSGGGNQPQHF,TGTGCCAGCAGATCGGGGGGCGGTAATCAGCCCCAGCATTTT
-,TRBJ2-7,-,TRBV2,CASRTGRAYEQYF,TGTGCCAGCAGAACCGGGAGAGCCTACGAGCAGTACTTC